The 29 T cell receptor beta chains below come from one sample, sequenced in a study of T cell responses to AZD1222 COVID-19 vaccine. Using immunoSEQ multiplex PCR, the repertoire was profiled, and TCRdb retains in-frame clones only, with some absent. In the table there are 44,000 or so clones, 65% to 85% of which are singletons. Sequencing was performed on peripheral blood, taken on day 0 of AZD1222 vaccination. These receptor sequences come from an adult in good health.

The V gene is TRBV30, the J gene TRBJ1-5, with D tentatively TRBD1 (6 bases). V lost 3 bases and J 4 bases, leaving 19 bases between the germline ends. Germline V gene sequence: CDR1 GTSNPN, CDR2 SVGIG (reference sequence). CDR3 length equals 16 residues. The CDR3 sequence is CAWRPRGGLVNQPQHF. CDR3 sequence (DNA): TGTGCCTGGAGACCAAGGGGGGGCCTTGTTAATCAGCCCCAGCATTTT. The full variable domain, rest sourced from reference TRBV30 and TRBJ1-5, is SQTIHQWPATLVQPVGSPLSLECTVEGTSNPNLYWYRQAAGRGLQLLFYSVGIGQISSEVPQNLSASRPQDRQFILSSKKLLLSDSGFYLCAWRPRGGLVNQPQHFGDGTRLSIL.

The chain is built from TRBV5-5 and TRBJ1-1; 11 nucleotides match TRBD1. Germline CDR1 SGHKS, CDR2 YYEKEE (reference sequence). This CDR3 comprises 14 residues. Trimming at V came to 4 bases and at J to 4 bases, leaving 3 bases not matched to a gene. The CDR3 protein is CASSKGTGGTEAFF. The DNA for the CDR3 is TGTGCCAGCAGCAAAGGGACAGGGGGCACTGAAGCTTTCTTT.

The chain combines TRBV5-6 with TRBJ1-4; D ambiguous. V was shortened by 3 bases and J by 6 bases, with 12 bases between the two germline ends. This CDR3 has 14 amino acids. Germline V gives CDR1 SGHDT, CDR2 YYEEEE. CDR3 nucleotide sequence: TGTGCCAGCAGCTCCATAGCTCACGATGAAAAACTGTTTTTT. Translated, it gives CASSSIAHDEKLFF.

The genes are TRBV2 and TRBJ1-5, with 10 bases that match TRBD1. The CDR3 has 14 residues. The V and J ends lost 6 bases and 6 bases, in that order; junction bases with no gene match: 5. Looked up from germline, CDR1 is SNHLY and CDR2 is FYNNEI. The CDR3 region has the DNA TGTGCCAGCAGCGGGACAGGGGAGTTTCAGCCCCAGCATTTT. Amino acid sequence: CASSGTGEFQPQHF. Complete variable domain (other parts from reference TRBV2 and TRBJ1-5): EPEVTQTPSHQVTQMGQEVILRCVPISNHLYFYWYRQILGQKVEFLVSFYNNEISEKSEIFDDQFSVERPDGSNFTLKIRSTKLEDSAMYFCASSGTGEFQPQHFGDGTRLSIL.

The V and J genes are TRBV7-9 and TRBJ1-1, with D hard to call. This CDR3 is 15 amino acids long. The V end was cut by 5 bases, the J end by 0 bases, with 13 bases between. Germline CDR1 SEHNR, CDR2 FQNEAQ (reference sequence). As DNA, the CDR3 is TGTGCCAGCAGCCCACCACAGAAACTGAACACTGAAGCTTTCTTT. Translating it yields CASSPPQKLNTEAFF.

V is TRBV28 and J is TRBJ1-2, with D hard to call. Germline-derived CDR1 and CDR2 are MDHEN and SYDVKM. The V end was cut by 7 bases, the J end by 6 bases, with 15 bases between. The CDR3 covers 13 residues. CDR3 sequence (DNA): TGTGCCAGCAATACTCCGGGCTCCAATGGCTACACCTTC. Translated, it gives CASNTPGSNGYTF.

The chain combines TRBV7-2 with TRBJ2-1; D gene unclear. CDR1 and CDR2 from the germline V gene are SGHTA and FQGNSA. V was shortened by 5 bases and J by 4 bases, with 6 bases between the two germline ends. This CDR3 region has 12 residues. Here the CDR3 DNA reads TGTGCCAGCAGCCTTTCTTACAATGAGCAGTTCTTC. This gives the protein CASSLSYNEQFF.

The chain employs TRBV5-6 and TRBJ2-7; TRBD2 matches 8 bases. Germline trimming cut 1 base from V and 5 bases from J; bases unmatched to any gene: 5. Germline V gene lookup returns CDR1 SGHDT and CDR2 YYEEEE. The CDR3 sequence is 14 residues long. The CDR3, as DNA: TGTGCCAGCAGCTTGAGCGGGGGTCGCCACGAGCAGTACTTC. This sequence encodes CASSLSGGRHEQYF. The full variable domain, in which reference TRBV5-6 and TRBJ2-7 provide the parts outside the CDR3, is DAGVTQSPTHLIKTRGQQVTLRCSPKSGHDTVSWYQQALGQGPQFIFQYYEEEERQRGNFPDRFSGHQFPNYSSELNVNALLLGDSALYLCASSLSGGRHEQYFGPGTRLTVT.

Many counts were recorded for this clone. The chain joins TRBV7-9 to TRBJ1-2; D is possibly TRBD1 (6 bases). From germline, CDR1 is SEHNR and CDR2 FQNEAQ (reference sequence). V lost 4 bases, J lost 6 bases, and 15 bases lay in between. CDR3 length: 14 residues. CDR3 sequence: CASSSSGGLDGYTF. In DNA form, the CDR3 reads TGTGCCAGCAGCTCCTCCGGGGGCCTCGATGGCTACACCTTC.

This rearrangement joins TRBV10-3 to TRBJ1-5; TRBD1 matches 8 bases. J gave up 5 bases and V 0 bases, and 3 bases lay outside the gene matches. Germline V gene data show CDR1 as ENHRY and CDR2 as SYGVKD. The CDR3 has 15 residues. CDR3 amino acids: CAISESRGQDQPQHF. DNA of the CDR3: TGTGCCATCAGTGAGTCCAGGGGGCAGGATCAGCCCCAGCATTTT.

V is TRBV2 and J is TRBJ1-1; perhaps TRBD1 as D (6 bases). This CDR3 region has 15 residues. The germline V gene encodes CDR1 SNHLY and CDR2 FYNNEI. V gave up 5 bases and J gave up 5 bases, with 18 bases separating them. DNA for the CDR3: TGTGCCAGCAGTTACACGGACAGTCCGGGAACTGAAGCTTTCTTT. Its protein is CASSYTDSPGTEAFF.

The chain recombines TRBV7-2 with TRBJ1-2; D is undetermined. Per the germline V gene, CDR1 is SGHTA and CDR2 is FQGNSA. This CDR3 comprises 14 residues. Trimming left V 2 bases short and J 5 bases short, with 12 bases between. The CDR3 DNA follows: TGTGCCAGCAGCTTAAGTCCGGCGCGGTATGGCTACACCTTC. This gives the protein CASSLSPARYGYTF.

V is TRBV15 and J is TRBJ1-1; D remains unclear. The CDR3 extends over 15 amino acids. Germline assignment: CDR1 LNHNV and CDR2 YYDKDF (reference sequence). V was shortened by 0 bases and J by 0 bases, with 8 bases between the two germline ends. The CDR3 spells CATSRDRGVNTEAFF. DNA for the CDR3: TGTGCCACCAGCAGAGATCGGGGAGTGAACACTGAAGCTTTCTTT.

This chain links TRBV28 with TRBJ1-2, with a possible D match to TRBD1 (5 bases). CDR1 is MDHEN and CDR2 is SYDVKM in the germline V gene. Trimming took off 3 bases at V and 1 base at J, with 12 bases between the two ends. The CDR3 spans 15 residues. The CDR3 DNA reads as TGTGCCAGCAGTTTCGGGGGTGAGGGTAACTATGGCTACACCTTC. It translates to CASSFGGEGNYGYTF.

The V gene is TRBV30, the J gene TRBJ1-5; TRBD1 might be the D (6 bases). The CDR3 covers 16 residues. The germline CDR1 and CDR2 sequences are GTSNPN and SVGIG (reference sequence). Between the trimmed V and J ends, which lost 2 bases and 1 base, there was a span of 15 bases. The CDR3 DNA is TGTGCCTGGAGTAGGGCAGGGAGGGGGAGCAATCAGCCCCAGCATTTT. Protein sequence: CAWSRAGRGSNQPQHF.

This clone was found once. The CDR3 loop is CASSARPEAEAFF. As DNA, the CDR3 is TGTGCCAGCAGCGCCAGACCGGAGGCTGAAGCTTTCTTT. The chain joins TRBV9 to TRBJ1-1; D ambiguous. V shed 3 bases and J shed 6 bases, with 12 bases lying between them. The CDR3 runs 13 residues. Germline V gives CDR1 SGDLS, CDR2 YYNGEE. Full variable domain (remainder filled in from reference TRBV9 and TRBJ1-1): DSGVTQTPKHLITATGQRVTLRCSPRSGDLSVYWYQQSLDQGLQFLIQYYNGEERAKGNILERFSAQQFPDLHSELNLSSLELGDSALYFCASSARPEAEAFFGQGTRLTVV.

The chain has TRBV5-5 and TRBJ2-6; a possible D gene is TRBD2 (5 bases). CDR1 is SGHKS, CDR2 YYEKEE, per germline (reference sequence). The germline V and J ends were trimmed by 6 bases and 0 bases, with 7 bases remaining between them. This CDR3 is built from 14 residues. The CDR3 DNA reads as TGTGCCAGCAAGGACTTCTCTGGGGCCAACGTCCTGACTTTC. Translation gives CASKDFSGANVLTF.

V and J are TRBV5-5 and TRBJ2-1; 9 nucleotides align to TRBD2. Germline loops: CDR1 SGHKS, CDR2 YYEKEE (reference sequence). The ends lost 1 base at V and 8 bases at J; junction bases unmatched: 4. The CDR3 loop spans 14 amino acids. CDR3 DNA: TGTGCCAGCAGCTTGCCAGCGGGGGGCTATGAGCAGTTCTTC. Protein product: CASSLPAGGYEQFF. Filled out from reference TRBV5-5 and TRBJ2-1, the complete variable domain reads DAGVTQSPTHLIKTRGQQVTLRCSPISGHKSVSWYQQVLGQGPQFIFQYYEKEERGRGNFPDRFSARQFPNYSSELNVNALLLGDSALYLCASSLPAGGYEQFFGPGTRLTVL.

This chain connects TRBV3-1 (or the pseudogene TRBV3-2) to TRBJ1-2, with 9 bases identical to TRBD1. This CDR3 has 14 amino acids. The junction had 4 bases not matched to a gene; V was cut back by 0 bases and J by 8 bases. Germline lookup yields CDR1 LGHDT and CDR2 YNNKEL (reference sequence). The CDR3 protein is CASSQDTGGRGYTF. For the CDR3, the DNA is TGTGCCAGCAGCCAAGATACAGGGGGCCGAGGCTACACCTTC.

The chain couples TRBV2 to TRBJ2-3; D may match TRBD1 or TRBD2 (5 bases each). Trimming shortened V by 8 bases and J by 3 bases, and 18 bases separated the two germline ends. Germline CDR1 is SNHLY and CDR2 is FYNNEI. The CDR3 is 15 residues long. CDR3 DNA sequence: TGTGCCAGCTGCCGTCGGGGCCTGTGGACAGATACGCAGTATTTT. Its translation: CASCRRGLWTDTQYF.

The chain has TRBV11-3 and TRBJ1-3; perhaps TRBD1 as D (6 bases). Germline CDR1 SGHNT, CDR2 YENEEA. This CDR3 has 16 residues. Trimming stripped 5 bases from V and 0 bases from J, with 14 bases between. CDR3 amino acids: CASSKDSRLSGNTIYF. The CDR3 DNA reads as TGTGCCAGCAGCAAGGACAGCCGCCTCTCTGGAAACACCATATATTTT.

This chain links TRBV2 with TRBJ2-1; TRBD2 aligns across 9 bases. The germline gives CDR1 SNHLY, CDR2 FYNNEI. The CDR3 has 14 amino acids. V gave up 8 bases and J gave up 4 bases; unmatched junction bases: 6. CDR3 bases: TGTGCCAGCGTCGGACTAGCGACGTACAATGAGCAGTTCTTC. Its protein is CASVGLATYNEQFF.

The V and J genes are TRBV7-9 and TRBJ2-7, with TRBD1 identical over 10 bases. Per germline, CDR1 SEHNR and CDR2 FQNEAQ (reference sequence). The CDR3 runs to 15 residues. The ends lost 5 bases at V and 3 bases at J; junction bases unmatched: 7. The CDR3 nucleotides are TGTGCCAGCAGCCCACCGGACAGGGGGGTCTACGAGCAGTACTTC. Protein sequence: CASSPPDRGVYEQYF.

DNA for the CDR3: TGCGCCAGCAGCTTGGGTGGAGGGCCCAGGGAGACCCAGTACTTC. Translating gives CASSLGGGPRETQYF. The chain combines TRBV5-1 with TRBJ2-5, with D perhaps matching TRBD2 (6 bases). V was clipped by 0 bases and J by 5 bases, with 14 bases between them. There are 15 residues in the CDR3. Germline CDR1 is SGHRS and CDR2 is YFSETQ.

J is TRBJ1-1 and V is TRBV7-3; 12 positions match TRBD1. The V and J ends lost 6 bases and 0 bases, in that order; junction bases with no gene match: 11. The length of the CDR3 is 18 residues. The germline V gene has CDR1 SGHTA and CDR2 FQGTGA. The CDR3 here is CASSPTGTGGRMNTEAFF. CDR3 bases: TGTGCCAGCAGTCCTACCGGGACAGGGGGCCGGATGAACACTGAAGCTTTCTTT. Using reference TRBV7-3 and TRBJ1-1 for the parts outside the CDR3, the full variable domain is GAGVSQTPSNKVTEKGKYVELRCDPISGHTALYWYRQSLGQGPEFLIYFQGTGAADDSGLPNDRFFAVRPEGSVSTLKIQRTERGDSAVYLCASSPTGTGGRMNTEAFFGQGTRLTVV.

The V call is TRBV18, the J call TRBJ2-2; D is perhaps TRBD1 (6 bases). The CDR3 has 13 amino acids. V was clipped by 3 bases and J by 5 bases, with 7 bases between them. Germline V gene data show CDR1 as KGHSH and CDR2 as LQKENI. The CDR3, as DNA: TGTGCCAGCTCACCCAGGGGTACCGGGGAGCTGTTTTTT. This codes for CASSPRGTGELFF.

The rearrangement uses TRBV30 and TRBJ2-1; a possible D gene is TRBD2 (5 bases). CDR1 GTSNPN and CDR2 SVGIG come from the germline V gene (reference sequence). The germline V and J ends were trimmed by 5 bases and 10 bases, with 15 bases remaining between them. The CDR3 is 12 amino acids. CDR3 DNA: TGTGCCTGGGCGCGGGCCCGCGTCGAGCAGTTCTTC. Its protein product is CAWARARVEQFF.

In its sample, this clone was seen once. The chain employs TRBV7-3 and TRBJ2-2; unclear D gene. The V end was cut by 0 bases, the J end by 6 bases, with 5 bases between. Germline CDR1 SGHTA, CDR2 FQGTGA. The CDR3 spans 13 residues. The CDR3 spells CASSLTGPGELFF. The CDR3 DNA reads TGTGCCAGCAGCTTAACAGGGCCCGGGGAGCTGTTTTTT.

The chain links TRBV7-3 to TRBJ2-3; TRBD2 matches 10 bases. The CDR3 totals 15 residues. The germline CDR1 and CDR2 sequences are SGHTA and FQGTGA. Trimming removed 2 bases from V and 4 bases from J; junction bases left unmatched: 3. CDR3 protein: CASSLGLAGADTQYF. CDR3 nucleotide sequence: TGTGCCAGCAGCTTAGGCCTAGCGGGAGCAGATACGCAGTATTTT. Combining the CDR3 with reference TRBV7-3 and TRBJ2-3 gives the whole variable domain GAGVSQTPSNKVTEKGKYVELRCDPISGHTALYWYRQSLGQGPEFLIYFQGTGAADDSGLPNDRFFAVRPEGSVSTLKIQRTERGDSAVYLCASSLGLAGADTQYFGPGTRLTVL.